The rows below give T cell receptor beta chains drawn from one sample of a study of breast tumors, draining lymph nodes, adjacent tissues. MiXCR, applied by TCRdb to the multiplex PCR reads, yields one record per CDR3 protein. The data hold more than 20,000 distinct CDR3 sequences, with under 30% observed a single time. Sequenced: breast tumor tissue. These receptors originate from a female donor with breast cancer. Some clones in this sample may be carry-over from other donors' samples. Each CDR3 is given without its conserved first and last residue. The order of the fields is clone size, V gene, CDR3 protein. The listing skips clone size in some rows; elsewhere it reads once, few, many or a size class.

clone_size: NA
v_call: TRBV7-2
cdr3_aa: ASSLAGDTGELF

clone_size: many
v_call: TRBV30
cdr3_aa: AWSQLTSGSYEQY

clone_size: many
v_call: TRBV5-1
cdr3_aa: ASSPRTGEFSSYNEQF

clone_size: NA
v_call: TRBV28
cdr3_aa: ACSPGLRECEQF

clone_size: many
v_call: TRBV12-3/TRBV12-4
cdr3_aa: ASSFGTVITNYGYT

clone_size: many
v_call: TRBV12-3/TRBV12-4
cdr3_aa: ASSSGKRSLAQY

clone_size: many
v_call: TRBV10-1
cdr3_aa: ASSDTKGRETHEQY

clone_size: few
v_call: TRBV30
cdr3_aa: AWSSGRAGANVLT

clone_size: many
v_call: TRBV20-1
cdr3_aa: SARLPNSETQY

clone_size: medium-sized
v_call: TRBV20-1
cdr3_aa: SAAERADYGYT

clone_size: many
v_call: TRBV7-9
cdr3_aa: ASSPYTGELF

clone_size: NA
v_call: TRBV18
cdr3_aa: ASSPGPDRRGDGST

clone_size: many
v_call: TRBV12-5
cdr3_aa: ASGLGTGGLQETQY